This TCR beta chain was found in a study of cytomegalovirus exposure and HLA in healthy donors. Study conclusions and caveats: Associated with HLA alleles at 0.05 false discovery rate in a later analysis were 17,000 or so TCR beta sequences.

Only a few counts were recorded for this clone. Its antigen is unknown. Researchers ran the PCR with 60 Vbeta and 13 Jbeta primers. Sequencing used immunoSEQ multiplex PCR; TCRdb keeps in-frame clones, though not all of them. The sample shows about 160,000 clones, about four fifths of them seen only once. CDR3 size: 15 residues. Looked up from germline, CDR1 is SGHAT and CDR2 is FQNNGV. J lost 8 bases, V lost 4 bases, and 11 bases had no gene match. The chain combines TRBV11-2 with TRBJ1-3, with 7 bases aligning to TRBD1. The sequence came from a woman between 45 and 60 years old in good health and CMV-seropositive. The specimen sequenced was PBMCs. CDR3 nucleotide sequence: TGTGCCAGCAGCTCCGACAGGGCTTTTGGCCACACCATATATTTT. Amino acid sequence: CASSSDRAFGHTIYF.